This is a list of T cell receptor beta chains from one sample in a study of cytomegalovirus exposure and HLA in healthy donors. TCRdb's table, derived via immunoSEQ multiplex PCR, lists solely in-frame clones and lacks some. The sample has about 200,000 clones; the top ten hold 0.74%. Sequencing was carried out using PBMCs. The receptor set was obtained from a boy aged 5-17 years in good health and CMV-seronegative. Each CDR3 is given with its conserved first and last residue. The order of the fields is J gene, CDR3 length, D gene, V gene, CDR3 DNA, CDR3 protein. D genes are given only for firm matches.

J: TRBJ1-5; length: 16; D: TRBD1; V: TRBV7-9; DNA: TGTGCCAGCAGCTTAAAAGGGACAGGGGTGGATCAGCCCCAGCATTTT; CDR3: CASSLKGTGVDQPQHF
J: TRBJ1-2; length: 13; D: NA; V: TRBV6-6; DNA: TGTGCCAGCAGACGCGAGTCCGGGGGAATCCCCTTTTTC; CDR3: CASRRESGGIPFF
J: TRBJ2-3; length: 15; D: NA; V: TRBV5-1; DNA: TGCGCCAGCAGCTTGACAGGGAAGGGCACAGATACGCAGTATTTT; CDR3: CASSLTGKGTDTQYF
J: TRBJ2-1; length: 16; D: TRBD2; V: TRBV7-3; DNA: TGTGCCAGCAGTTTCCTAGGTAGCGGGGGGGCCAATGAGCAGTTCTTC; CDR3: CASSFLGSGGANEQFF
J: TRBJ2-7; length: 13; D: NA; V: TRBV4-1; DNA: TGCGCCAGCAGCCAACTCGGGACTCACGAGCAGTACTTC; CDR3: CASSQLGTHEQYF
J: TRBJ1-5; length: 13; D: TRBD1; V: TRBV27; DNA: TGTGCCAGCAGAGGGGGCGCGGAACAGCCCCAGCATTTT; CDR3: CASRGGAEQPQHF
J: TRBJ2-4; length: 11; D: NA; V: TRBV19; DNA: TGTGCCAGTAGTTACAGAGGAGGGCAGTACTTC; CDR3: CASSYRGGQYF
J: TRBJ2-4; length: 16; D: TRBD1; V: TRBV28; DNA: TGTGCCAGCAGTCCAACAGGGGTCGGGGACAAAAACATTCAGTACTTC; CDR3: CASSPTGVGDKNIQYF
J: TRBJ2-7; length: 15; D: TRBD2; V: TRBV9; DNA: TGTGCCAGCAGCGTAGGCGGGGGTCATACCTACGAGCAGTACTTC; CDR3: CASSVGGGHTYEQYF
J: TRBJ1-4; length: 12; D: NA; V: TRBV10-3; DNA: TGTGCCATCAGTGAGCCAGGCAAAAAACTGTTTTTT; CDR3: CAISEPGKKLFF
J: TRBJ2-3; length: 12; D: NA; V: TRBV29-1; DNA: TGCAGCGTTGAAGGCCACAGGGATACGCAGTATTTT; CDR3: CSVEGHRDTQYF
J: TRBJ2-3; length: 15; D: NA; V: TRBV6-4; DNA: TGTGCCAGCAGCCCCGGGGACATCATCACAGATACGCAGTATTTT; CDR3: CASSPGDIITDTQYF
J: TRBJ2-7; length: 15; D: NA; V: TRBV6-5; DNA: TGTGCCAGCAGTTACTGGAGCAGCCCGTCCTACGAGCAGTACTTC; CDR3: CASSYWSSPSYEQYF
J: TRBJ2-5; length: 17; D: TRBD2; V: TRBV11-2; DNA: TGTGCCAGCACCTACAGATGGGGACTAGCGGGCGTAGAGACCCAGTACTTC; CDR3: CASTYRWGLAGVETQYF
J: TRBJ1-1; length: 15; D: TRBD1; V: TRBV28; DNA: TGTGCCAGCAGTTCTCCAGAAGACAGGGGCACTGAAGCTTTCTTT; CDR3: CASSSPEDRGTEAFF
J: TRBJ2-7; length: 15; D: TRBD1; V: TRBV5-4; DNA: TGTGCCAGCAGCTTAGCCGGGACAGATACCTACGAGCAGTACTTC; CDR3: CASSLAGTDTYEQYF
J: TRBJ1-1; length: 16; D: NA; V: TRBV7-9; DNA: TGTGCCAGCAGCCCCCAGGGAGGGGTCTTGAACACTGAAGCTTTCTTT; CDR3: CASSPQGGVLNTEAFF
J: TRBJ2-3; length: 12; D: NA; V: TRBV30; DNA: TGTGCCTGGAGTGCTTCAGGGGATACGCAGTATTTT; CDR3: CAWSASGDTQYF
J: TRBJ2-5; length: 14; D: TRBD1; V: TRBV7-6; DNA: TGTGCCAGCAGCCAGACAGGGGAGGAGGAGACCCAGTACTTC; CDR3: CASSQTGEEETQYF
J: TRBJ1-2; length: 16; D: NA; V: TRBV7-9; DNA: TGTGCCAGCAGCTTAACGAGGTTCAAGGGGGTCTATGGCTACACCTTC; CDR3: CASSLTRFKGVYGYTF
J: TRBJ1-2; length: 14; D: NA; V: TRBV10-2; DNA: TGCGCCAGCAGTATTTCCAGGGGCAACTATGGCTACACCTTC; CDR3: CASSISRGNYGYTF
J: TRBJ2-6; length: 15; D: NA; V: TRBV28; DNA: TGTGCCAGCAGTGGTCCAGGGGCTGGGGCCAACGTCCTGACTTTC; CDR3: CASSGPGAGANVLTF
J: TRBJ1-6; length: 15; D: NA; V: TRBV11-2; DNA: TGTGCCAGCAGCCGAGTGACAGGCTTTAATTCACCCCTCCACTTT; CDR3: CASSRVTGFNSPLHF
J: TRBJ1-2; length: 14; D: TRBD1; V: TRBV11-2; DNA: TGTGCCAGCAGCCGTAACCCGACAGGGGATGGCTACACCTTC; CDR3: CASSRNPTGDGYTF
J: TRBJ2-1; length: 15; D: NA; V: TRBV2; DNA: TGTGCCAGCAGTGAAGCCCTACAGGGGCGGGGTGAGCAGTTCTTC; CDR3: CASSEALQGRGEQFF
J: TRBJ2-3; length: 14; D: TRBD2; V: TRBV19; DNA: TGTGCCAGTAGTGTCCGGACTAGCGGAGATACGCAGTATTTT; CDR3: CASSVRTSGDTQYF
J: TRBJ2-1; length: 16; D: NA; V: TRBV13; DNA: TGTGCCAGCAGCTTCAGTGCGGCGGGGGCCCAGGATGAGCAGTTCTTC; CDR3: CASSFSAAGAQDEQFF
J: TRBJ2-5; length: 14; D: NA; V: TRBV2; DNA: TGTGCCAGCGGGCGCGGGACCGCAAAAGAGACCCAGTACTTC; CDR3: CASGRGTAKETQYF
J: TRBJ1-5; length: 16; D: NA; V: TRBV6-6; DNA: TGTGCCAGCAGTTACCTACGGGGGGGGAGCAATCAGCCCCAGCATTTT; CDR3: CASSYLRGGSNQPQHF
J: TRBJ2-7; length: 14; D: NA; V: TRBV18; DNA: TGTGCCAGCTCACAGTCAGGTGGGTCCTACGAGCAGTACTTC; CDR3: CASSQSGGSYEQYF
J: TRBJ2-1; length: 16; D: TRBD2; V: TRBV5-4; DNA: TGTGCCAGCAGCCCCCCCCTAGCGGGGGGGGAAAATGAGCAGTTCTTC; CDR3: CASSPPLAGGENEQFF
J: TRBJ2-7; length: 13; D: NA; V: TRBV6-6; DNA: TGTGCCAGTAAAGGGGGTCCGGTCTACGAGCAGTACTTC; CDR3: CASKGGPVYEQYF
J: TRBJ1-1; length: 12; D: NA; V: TRBV5-4; DNA: TGTGCCAGCAGCGTGAGAAACACTGAAGCTTTCTTT; CDR3: CASSVRNTEAFF
J: TRBJ2-2; length: 16; D: TRBD2; V: TRBV7-9; DNA: TGTGCCAGCAGCTTAGCGCGGGGGGCGCCCACCGGGGAGCTGTTTTTT; CDR3: CASSLARGAPTGELFF
J: TRBJ1-2; length: 14; D: NA; V: TRBV2; DNA: TGTGCCAGCAGTGATGTCCAGGCTCTCTATGGCTACACCTTC; CDR3: CASSDVQALYGYTF
J: TRBJ2-3; length: 15; D: TRBD2; V: TRBV16; DNA: TGTGCCAGCAGCCAATCCAGCGGGGCCTCAGATACGCAGTATTTT; CDR3: CASSQSSGASDTQYF
J: TRBJ1-5; length: 17; D: NA; V: TRBV19; DNA: TGTGCCAGTAGTACCCGGGACTCTCAGGCCGGCAATCAGCCCCAGCATTTT; CDR3: CASSTRDSQAGNQPQHF
J: TRBJ1-1; length: 17; D: NA; V: TRBV7-9; DNA: TGTGCCAGCAACCCTATAGTGGCGGGGGCCGGGATCACTGAAGCTTTCTTT; CDR3: CASNPIVAGAGITEAFF
J: TRBJ2-5; length: 12; D: NA; V: TRBV25-1; DNA: TGTGCCAGCAGATCCGGGGGTTTAACCCAGTACTTC; CDR3: CASRSGGLTQYF
J: TRBJ2-7; length: 13; D: NA; V: TRBV5-1; DNA: TGCGCCAGCAGCCCCCTGGCGGGGTACGAGCAGTACTTC; CDR3: CASSPLAGYEQYF
J: TRBJ2-5; length: 16; D: TRBD2; V: TRBV27; DNA: TGTGCCAGCAGTTACAGGGCCACAGCGGGGGAAGAGACCCAGTACTTC; CDR3: CASSYRATAGEETQYF
J: TRBJ1-1; length: 13; D: NA; V: TRBV7-9; DNA: TGTGCCAGCCAAGATCGGGGAACGGCTGAAGCTTTCTTT; CDR3: CASQDRGTAEAFF
J: TRBJ2-7; length: 14; D: NA; V: TRBV28; DNA: TGTGCCAGCAGAGAGTGGCGGGGTACCTACGAGCAGTACTTC; CDR3: CASREWRGTYEQYF
J: TRBJ2-1; length: 14; D: NA; V: TRBV7-9; DNA: TGTGCCAGCAGCTTGGTACAGGGTTTCAATGAGCAGTTCTTC; CDR3: CASSLVQGFNEQFF
J: TRBJ1-4; length: 15; D: TRBD1; V: TRBV4-2; DNA: TGTGCCAGCAGCCAAAGACAGGGGATTAATGAAAAACTGTTTTTT; CDR3: CASSQRQGINEKLFF
J: TRBJ2-3; length: 15; D: NA; V: TRBV5-5; DNA: TGTGCCAGCAGCTTGTGGCAGGGAAGCACAGATACGCAGTATTTT; CDR3: CASSLWQGSTDTQYF
J: TRBJ2-4; length: 15; D: NA; V: TRBV5-6; DNA: TGTGCCAGCAGCCCGAGGCTTGGGGCCAAAAACATTCAGTACTTC; CDR3: CASSPRLGAKNIQYF
J: TRBJ2-7; length: 14; D: TRBD2; V: TRBV7-9; DNA: TGTGCCAGCAGCTTATTGGGGGGGGAATACGAGCAGTACTTC; CDR3: CASSLLGGEYEQYF
J: TRBJ2-7; length: 16; D: TRBD2; V: TRBV7-2; DNA: TGTGCCAGCAGCACTAGCGGACTAGCGGGGGGCTGGGAGCAGTACTTC; CDR3: CASSTSGLAGGWEQYF
J: TRBJ1-5; length: 14; D: TRBD1; V: TRBV30; DNA: TGTGCCTGGAGTGGACAGGGTCCTCGTCAGCCCCAGCATTTT; CDR3: CAWSGQGPRQPQHF
J: TRBJ2-2; length: 17; D: TRBD2; V: TRBV7-3; DNA: TGTGCCAGCAGCCCAAACAGCGGGAGGGAAAACACCGGGGAGCTGTTTTTT; CDR3: CASSPNSGRENTGELFF
J: TRBJ2-3; length: 14; D: NA; V: TRBV15; DNA: TGTGCCACCAGCCGGTACCGGGGGGCTGATACGCAGTATTTT; CDR3: CATSRYRGADTQYF
J: TRBJ1-4; length: 14; D: NA; V: TRBV19; DNA: TGTGCCAGTAGTATCGGCGGTACTAATGAAAAACTGTTTTTT; CDR3: CASSIGGTNEKLFF
J: TRBJ1-4; length: 22; D: NA; V: TRBV6-4; DNA: TGTGCCAGCAGTGACTCGGCGGGAGGAATAATTAGACCTAATGTTTTGTGTGAAAAACTGTTTTTT; CDR3: CASSDSAGGIIRPNVLCEKLFF